This T cell receptor beta chain was profiled in a study of T-cell memory formation after mild COVID-19. This clonotype has only a few counts. TCRdb re-called the 5' RACE reads with MiXCR, one entry per CDR3 protein. The table shows 300,000 to 400,000 distinct CDR3 sequences, with more than 15% occurring only once. This CDR3 is 15 amino acids long. V shed 2 bases, J shed 7 bases, and the junction held 10 bases outside the gene matches. The germline V gene has CDR1 MNHEY and CDR2 SVGAGI. This chain uses TRBV6-5 with TRBJ1-2; 7 bases are a match to TRBD1. This TCR was recovered from a man between 18 and 29 years old who had mild COVID-19 (a few samples of this study predate the infection). Cell type and time point are not known. Source material: PBMCs or a T cell subset sorted from them (not recorded which). CDR3 DNA sequence: TGTGCCAGCAGTTACCACGACCGACAGGGAACTGGCTACACCTTC. Translation: CASSYHDRQGTGYTF.